One sample yielded the 8 T cell receptor beta chains listed below, sequenced in a study of CD8 T cells in ankylosing spondylitis. Their antigens remain unidentified. Points from the study as a whole: Fewer than 10 highly homologous variants formed a TCR beta motif that appeared characteristic of ankylosing spondylitis blood.

One entry per CDR3 protein, called by TCRdb with MiXCR from the 5' RACE reads. Found here are about 800,000 distinct CDR3 sequences, 10% to 15% of them singletons; the top ten hold about 0.49%. Sequenced material: blood, either unsorted or a sorted T cell fraction (not recorded which). These receptors all come from a male donor with ankylosing spondylitis.

A single count supports this clonotype. V is TRBV7-2 and J is TRBJ2-7, with D unresolved. Germline V lookup: CDR1 SGHTA, CDR2 FQGNSA. V was pared by 2 bases and J by 3 bases, with 11 bases between. The CDR3 loop spans 14 amino acids. CDR3 loop: CASSLRLGDYEQYF. As DNA, the CDR3 is TGTGCCAGCAGCTTAAGGCTCGGAGACTACGAGCAGTACTTC. The variable domain in full, with the rest retrieved from reference TRBV7-2 and TRBJ2-7, is GAGVSQSPSNKVTEKGKDVELRCDPISGHTALYWYRQSLGQGLEFLIYFQGNSAPDKSGLPSDRFSAERTGGSVSTLTIQRTQQEDSAVYLCASSLRLGDYEQYFGPGTRLTVT.

The gene calls are TRBV6-5 and TRBJ2-7, with TRBD1 identical over 8 bases. The CDR3 consists of 17 residues. Germline V gives CDR1 MNHEY, CDR2 SVGAGI. V was pared by 2 bases and J by 4 bases, with 13 bases of the junction left unmatched. The CDR3: CASSYAATGASRYEQYF. CDR3 in DNA: TGTGCCAGCAGTTACGCCGCGACAGGGGCCAGCAGGTACGAGCAGTACTTC.

This clonotype has a handful of counts. The chain has TRBV6-5 and TRBJ2-5, with unresolved D. Between the trimmed V and J ends, which lost 2 bases and 0 bases, there was a span of 10 bases. The CDR3 totals 15 residues. From germline, CDR1 is MNHEY and CDR2 SVGAGI. The CDR3 nucleotides are TGTGCCAGCAGTTACGGGTTGAATTACCAAGAGACCCAGTACTTC. Residues: CASSYGLNYQETQYF.

This clonotype showed up just a few times. V usage is TRBV11-2 and J usage is TRBJ2-7; 8 positions agree with TRBD2. The CDR3 length is 18 residues. With V trimmed by 1 base and J by 2 bases, 13 bases remained unmatched. Germline V lookup: CDR1 SGHAT, CDR2 FQNNGV. This chain's CDR3 is CASSLVGVSGSRPYEQYF. In nucleotides, the CDR3 is TGTGCCAGCAGCTTAGTGGGTGTCAGCGGGAGTCGGCCCTACGAGCAGTACTTC. Variable domain in full (rest from reference TRBV11-2 and TRBJ2-7): EAGVAQSPRYKIIEKRQSVAFWCNPISGHATLYWYQQILGQGPKLLIQFQNNGVVDDSQLPKDRFSAERLKGVDSTLKIQPAKLEDSAVYLCASSLVGVSGSRPYEQYFGPGTRLTVT.

This clonotype was observed a few times. This sequence joins TRBV24-1 and TRBJ2-3, with 7 bases identical to TRBD2. The length of the CDR3 is 14 residues. Trimming took 4 bases from V and 9 from J; bases not matched to a gene: 9. Germline V gene data show CDR1 as KGHDR and CDR2 as SFDVKD. In DNA, the CDR3 is TGTGCCACCAGTGACCCCCGTGGTAGCGGGACGCAGTATTTT. Protein sequence: CATSDPRGSGTQYF.

This clonotype was found many times. The rearrangement joins TRBV29-1 to TRBJ1-1; D is unresolved. The germline V and J ends were trimmed by 7 bases and 2 bases, with 14 bases remaining between them. CDR1 and CDR2 (germline): SQVTM, ANQGSEA. CDR3 length equals 13 residues. The CDR3, as DNA: TGCAGCGGGCGCCTACAGAGTAACACTGAAGCTTTCTTT. It is translated as CSGRLQSNTEAFF.

The chain links TRBV12-3 or TRBV12-4 to TRBJ1-2; 7 bases are a match to TRBD1. After removal of 6 bases from V and 8 bases from J, the junction contained 12 bases not matched to a gene. This CDR3 has 14 residues. CDR3 nucleotides: TGTGCCAGCAGCAGACAGGGTTTGCGAAGGGGCTACACCTTC. Amino acid sequence: CASSRQGLRRGYTF.

The chain combines TRBV12-3 or TRBV12-4 with TRBJ2-5; 11 bases map to TRBD2. CDR3 length equals 18 residues. V was pared by 6 bases and J by 4 bases, with 16 bases of the junction left unmatched. Written as DNA, the CDR3 is TGTGCCAGCAGCCCAGGGGGGACTAGCGGACCCAATGGAGAGACCCAGTACTTC. Translation: CASSPGGTSGPNGETQYF.